Listed below are T cell receptor beta chains from one sample, sequenced in a study of blood T cell repertoires in COVID-19. The data were produced by immunoSEQ multiplex PCR, yet TCRdb's version contains in-frame clones alone and is incomplete. The repertoire has roughly 110,000 clones, around 89% of them found once; the top ten carry roughly 6.6%. Sample: peripheral blood. The receptor source for this set is a man in his fifties or sixties with active or convalescent COVID-19. The CDR3 runs from the conserved cysteine through the conserved F or W. The order of the fields is clone size, CDR3 length, D gene, V gene, J gene, CDR3 DNA, CDR3 protein. A D gene is named only where the DNA matches it firmly. The listing skips clone size in some rows; elsewhere it reads once, few, many or a size class.

NA	15	TRBD1	TRBV2	TRBJ2-1	TGTGCCAGCATAACCGGGACAGGGGTCTACAATGAGCAGTTCTTC	CASITGTGVYNEQFF
NA	17	NA	TRBV18	TRBJ1-2	TGTGCCAGCTCACTTTCCACGGTGGGGAAAGGGGTCGATGGCTACACCTTC	CASSLSTVGKGVDGYTF
NA	19	TRBD1	TRBV19	TRBJ1-3	TGTGCCAGTAGTATAGGGGGGGACAGGGGCCTCCTGTCTGGAAACACCATATATTTT	CASSIGGDRGLLSGNTIYF
NA	15	NA	TRBV5-6	TRBJ1-1	TGTGCCAGCAGCCAGGAGACCCGGGGAGGAACTGAAGCTTTCTTT	CASSQETRGGTEAFF
NA	17	NA	TRBV18	TRBJ2-1	TGTGCCAGCTCACCGTTTGGGTTACAAGGGGCGAACAATGAGCAGTTCTTC	CASSPFGLQGANNEQFF
NA	14	TRBD1	TRBV27	TRBJ1-1	TGTGCCAGCAACGAACGGGACAGATACACTGAAGCTTTCTTT	CASNERDRYTEAFF
NA	16	TRBD2	TRBV7-2	TRBJ2-1	TGTGCCAGCAGCGGGACTAGCGGGAGTATGAGGAATGAGCAGTTCTTC	CASSGTSGSMRNEQFF
NA	15	NA	TRBV10-1	TRBJ2-1	TGCGCCAGCAGTGAGTCCGGTAGCGGTTACAATGAGCAGTTCTTC	CASSESGSGYNEQFF
once	14	TRBD1	TRBV5-1	TRBJ2-3	TGCGCCAGCAGCGGGACAGGACGCACAGATACGCAGTATTTT	CASSGTGRTDTQYF
NA	13	NA	TRBV10-1	TRBJ2-7	TGCGCCCGTCAGGGCCCAACATCCTACGAGCAGTACTTC	CARQGPTSYEQYF
NA	14	NA	TRBV27	TRBJ2-2	TGTGCCAGCAGCCCGGACTACTTCACCGGGGAGCTGTTTTTT	CASSPDYFTGELFF
NA	16	TRBD1	TRBV5-1	TRBJ1-2	TGCGCCAGCAGCCTAGGGACAGGGAAAGGAAACTATGGCTACACCTTC	CASSLGTGKGNYGYTF
NA	16	TRBD1	TRBV6-2/TRBV6-3	TRBJ1-1	TGTGCCAGCAGTTACTCCCCGACAGGGTATGGCACTGAAGCTTTCTTT	CASSYSPTGYGTEAFF
NA	14	TRBD1	TRBV29-1	TRBJ1-2	TGCAGCGTTGTTCTCAGGGGGACTAACTATGGCTACACCTTC	CSVVLRGTNYGYTF
NA	15	NA	TRBV30	TRBJ2-7	TGTGCCTGGAGTGTACGGGGGTTGGCCCACTACGAGCAGTACTTC	CAWSVRGLAHYEQYF
NA	14	NA	TRBV2	TRBJ2-5	TGTGCCAGCAGTACTTCCCCGTACCAAGAGACCCAGTACTTC	CASSTSPYQETQYF
NA	16	NA	TRBV19	TRBJ1-5	TGTGCCAGTAGGGACAAGCCGTCTAATAGCAATCAGCCCCAGCATTTT	CASRDKPSNSNQPQHF
NA	16	NA	TRBV3-1/TRBV3-2	TRBJ1-2	TGTGCCAGCAGCCAAGATCGAGTAGCCTTTAACTATGGCTACACCTTC	CASSQDRVAFNYGYTF
NA	13	NA	TRBV29-1	TRBJ2-5	TGCAGCGTTGTGACGGGGGGCGAAGAGACCCAGTACTTC	CSVVTGGEETQYF
few	13	NA	TRBV10-3	TRBJ2-7	TGTGCCATCATCCGCTACTCCTCCTACGAGCAGTACTTC	CAIIRYSSYEQYF
NA	15	TRBD1	TRBV9	TRBJ1-1	TGTGCCAGCAGCGCCGGACAGGGGGCGAACACTGAAGCTTTCTTT	CASSAGQGANTEAFF
NA	13	NA	TRBV6-1	TRBJ2-7	TGTGCCAGCAGTGAATCGGTCACTTACGAGCAGTACTTC	CASSESVTYEQYF
NA	13	NA	TRBV18	TRBJ2-5	TGTGCCAGCTCACGGGACATCCAAGAGACCCAGTACTTC	CASSRDIQETQYF
NA	15	TRBD2	TRBV7-2	TRBJ2-3	TGTGCCAGCAGCTCGGCTAGCGGGGGGACAGATACGCAGTATTTT	CASSSASGGTDTQYF
NA	14	TRBD1	TRBV2	TRBJ2-1	TGTGCCAGCAGGACAGGGGGTATCTACAATGAGCAGTTCTTC	CASRTGGIYNEQFF
medium-sized	13	NA	TRBV2	TRBJ2-1	TGTGCCAGCAGTGATGCAGGCTACAATGAGCAGTTCTTC	CASSDAGYNEQFF
NA	16	NA	TRBV7-9	TRBJ1-4	TGTGCCAGCAGCTTAGGGCGGAGTCTCGGAGTTGAAAAACTGTTTTTT	CASSLGRSLGVEKLFF
NA	17	NA	TRBV10-3	TRBJ2-7	TGTGCCATCAGTAACCCCTCCTCCCCCACCAGCTCCTACGAGCAGTACTTC	CAISNPSSPTSSYEQYF
NA	17	TRBD1	TRBV24-1	TRBJ2-2	TGTGCCACCAGTGATTTGATAGGGACAGGGGGGACCGGGGAGCTGTTTTTT	CATSDLIGTGGTGELFF
NA	16	TRBD2	TRBV7-2	TRBJ2-5	TGTGCCAGCAGCCGTCCCGGGACTAGCGGGAGGGAGACCCAGTACTTC	CASSRPGTSGRETQYF
NA	14	NA	TRBV19	TRBJ1-4	TGTGCCAGTAGTATTGGAGGGTCCGGAGAAAAACTGTTTTTT	CASSIGGSGEKLFF
NA	14	NA	TRBV10-3	TRBJ1-1	TGTGCCATCAGACGCGACGGAGGGAACACTGAAGCTTTCTTT	CAIRRDGGNTEAFF
NA	12	NA	TRBV12-3/TRBV12-4	TRBJ1-1	TGTGCCAGCAGACGGACAGTAACTGAAGCTTTCTTT	CASRRTVTEAFF
once	13	NA	TRBV19	TRBJ1-5	TGTGCCACCGCGACAGGTCGGGATCAGCCCCAGCATTTT	CATATGRDQPQHF
NA	11	NA	TRBV28	TRBJ1-2	TGTGCCAGTACAGGTGCCTATGGCTACACCTTC	CASTGAYGYTF
NA	15	TRBD2	TRBV5-4	TRBJ2-5	TGTGCCAGCAGCTTCTCTGGGGCTAGCGGAGAGACCCAGTACTTC	CASSFSGASGETQYF
NA	17	NA	TRBV5-1	TRBJ2-7	TGCGCCAGCAGCTACCTCGGAAGGGGGAAAGTCTCCTACGAGCAGTACTTC	CASSYLGRGKVSYEQYF